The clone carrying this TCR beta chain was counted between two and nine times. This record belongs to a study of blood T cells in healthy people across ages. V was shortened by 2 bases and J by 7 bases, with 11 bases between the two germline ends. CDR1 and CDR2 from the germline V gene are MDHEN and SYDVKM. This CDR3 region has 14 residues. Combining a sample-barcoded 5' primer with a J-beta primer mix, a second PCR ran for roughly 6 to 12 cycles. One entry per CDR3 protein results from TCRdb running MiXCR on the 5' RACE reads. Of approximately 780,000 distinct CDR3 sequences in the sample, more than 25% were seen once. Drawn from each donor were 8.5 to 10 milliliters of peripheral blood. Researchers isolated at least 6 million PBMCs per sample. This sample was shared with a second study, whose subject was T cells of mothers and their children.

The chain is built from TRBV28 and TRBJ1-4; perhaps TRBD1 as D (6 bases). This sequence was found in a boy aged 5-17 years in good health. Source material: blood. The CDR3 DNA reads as TGTGCCAGCAGTTTAGGGGGCTCTGGTGAAAAACTGTTTTTT. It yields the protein CASSLGGSGEKLFF.